These T cell receptor beta chains were read from a single sample in a study of blood T cell repertoires in COVID-19. Profiled with immunoSEQ multiplex PCR; TCRdb holds only in-frame clones, not every one. In the table there are around 200,000 clones, approximately 80% of which are singletons. The specimen was peripheral blood. These receptor sequences come from a man in his forties or fifties who had recovered from COVID-19. Each CDR3 is given with its conserved first and last residue. The D gene is left open where the match is weak. The size field is filled for only some rows; it gives once, few, many or a size class.

TRBJ2-1 | TRBV11-2 | . | TRBD2 | TGTGCCAGCAGCGTTAGCGGGGTCTCCTACAATGAGCAGTTCTTC | CASSVSGVSYNEQFF
TRBJ1-1 | TRBV7-9 | . | . | TGTGCCAGCAGCTTAATGGCTGGTTACACTGAAGCTTTCTTT | CASSLMAGYTEAFF
TRBJ2-6 | TRBV7-3 | . | TRBD1 | TGTGCCAGCAGCGGAGGGACAGGGGATTTCGGGGCCAACGTCCTGACTTTC | CASSGGTGDFGANVLTF
TRBJ1-1 | TRBV29-1 | . | . | TGCAGCGTTGCCTTACCTGTAGGACAACAGAACACTGAAGCTTTCTTT | CSVALPVGQQNTEAFF
TRBJ2-6 | TRBV3-1/TRBV3-2 | . | . | TGTGCCAGCAGCCCTCTGTCCCCTGGGGCCAACGTCCTGACTTTC | CASSPLSPGANVLTF
TRBJ2-3 | TRBV2 | . | . | TGTGCCAGTGCTCAGGGCACGGCAGATACGCAGTATTTT | CASAQGTADTQYF
TRBJ1-4 | TRBV7-8 | . | TRBD1 | TGTGCCAGCAGCTTAGAGGGGACAGGAAAAAAACTGTTTTTT | CASSLEGTGKKLFF
TRBJ1-1 | TRBV28 | . | TRBD1 | TGTGCCAGCAGGGGGGACAGGAAAACAACTTTCTTT | CASRGDRKTTFF
TRBJ2-1 | TRBV12-3/TRBV12-4 | . | . | TGTGCCAGCAGTGCGCTTTTTGGGCAGTTCTTC | CASSALFGQFF
TRBJ2-7 | TRBV7-6 | . | TRBD1 | TGTGCCAGCAGCCAAGTGCCGGGACAGGGCGGCTCCTACGAGCAGTACTTC | CASSQVPGQGGSYEQYF
TRBJ2-6 | TRBV24-1 | . | . | TGTGCCACCAGTGATTTTCCAGGGCTAGCTGGGGCCAACGTCCTGACTTTC | CATSDFPGLAGANVLTF
TRBJ2-3 | TRBV19 | . | . | TGTGCCAGTAGCAACACAGGTTATTCCACAGATACGCAGTATTTT | CASSNTGYSTDTQYF
TRBJ2-7 | TRBV2 | . | . | TGTGCCAGCCACCCGGGCGGGAACGAGCAGTACTTC | CASHPGGNEQYF
TRBJ1-1 | TRBV10-2 | few | . | TGCGCCAGCAGTGTGGCCTCTGAAGCTTTCTTT | CASSVASEAFF
TRBJ2-1 | TRBV29-1 | . | TRBD2 | TGCAGCGGTAGCGGGAGCTCCTACAATGAGCAGTTCTTC | CSGSGSSYNEQFF
TRBJ2-5 | TRBV30 | . | . | TGTGCCTGGAGTCCCCAACGCGGGACCCAGTACTTC | CAWSPQRGTQYF
TRBJ2-3 | TRBV2 | . | . | TGTGCCAGCACTACCACAGATACGCAGTATTTT | CASTTTDTQYF
TRBJ2-3 | TRBV5-1 | . | TRBD2 | TGCGCCAGCAGCTGGACTAGCGGGGCTAGCACAGATACGCAGTATTTT | CASSWTSGASTDTQYF
TRBJ2-7 | TRBV12-3/TRBV12-4 | . | . | TGTGCCAGCAGTTTGGCTGGTTCCAACGAGCAGTACTTC | CASSLAGSNEQYF
TRBJ1-1 | TRBV4-2 | . | TRBD1 | TGTGCCAGCAGCCAAGCGAAGGACAGGGCCTGGGACACTGAAGCTTTCTTT | CASSQAKDRAWDTEAFF
TRBJ1-1 | TRBV13 | . | TRBD1 | TGTGCCAGCAGCCCGAGGACAGGGGGGAACACTGAAGCTTTCTTT | CASSPRTGGNTEAFF
TRBJ1-1 | TRBV19 | once | TRBD1 | TGTGCCAGTGGACAGGCATTGAACACTGAAGCTTTCTTT | CASGQALNTEAFF
TRBJ2-2 | TRBV7-2 | . | TRBD2 | TGTGCCAGCAGCCAGCGGGAGGTGTTACCCACCGGGGAGCTGTTTTTT | CASSQREVLPTGELFF